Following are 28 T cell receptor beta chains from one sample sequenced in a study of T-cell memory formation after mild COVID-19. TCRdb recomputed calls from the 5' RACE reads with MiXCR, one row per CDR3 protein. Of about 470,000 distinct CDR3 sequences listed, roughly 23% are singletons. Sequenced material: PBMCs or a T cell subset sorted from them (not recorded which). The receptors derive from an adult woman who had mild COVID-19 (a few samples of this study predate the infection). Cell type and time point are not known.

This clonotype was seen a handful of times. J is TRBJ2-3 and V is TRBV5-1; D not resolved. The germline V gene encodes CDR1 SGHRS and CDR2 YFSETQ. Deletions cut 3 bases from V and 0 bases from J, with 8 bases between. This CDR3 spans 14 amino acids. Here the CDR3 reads CASSSERSTDTQYF. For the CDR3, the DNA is TGCGCCAGCAGCTCCGAGAGAAGCACAGATACGCAGTATTTT.

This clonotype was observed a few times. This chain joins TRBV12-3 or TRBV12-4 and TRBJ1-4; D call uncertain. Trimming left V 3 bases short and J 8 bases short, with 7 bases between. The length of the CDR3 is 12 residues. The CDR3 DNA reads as TGTGCCAGCAGTTTTGATGACGAAAAACTGTTTTTT. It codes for CASSFDDEKLFF.

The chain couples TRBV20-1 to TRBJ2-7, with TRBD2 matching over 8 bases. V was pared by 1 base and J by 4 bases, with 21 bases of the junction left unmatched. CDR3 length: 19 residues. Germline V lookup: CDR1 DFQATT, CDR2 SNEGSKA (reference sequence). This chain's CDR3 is CSARAQDELMAGGSYEQYF. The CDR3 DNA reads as TGCAGTGCTAGAGCTCAGGATGAGTTGATGGCGGGGGGTAGTTACGAGCAGTACTTC.

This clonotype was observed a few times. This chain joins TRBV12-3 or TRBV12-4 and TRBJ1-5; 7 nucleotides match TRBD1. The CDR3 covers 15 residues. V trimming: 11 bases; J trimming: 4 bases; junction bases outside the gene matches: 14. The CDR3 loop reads CASSFGGQPNQPQHF. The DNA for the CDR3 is TGTGCCTCCTCCTTTGGGGGACAGCCAAATCAGCCCCAGCATTTT.

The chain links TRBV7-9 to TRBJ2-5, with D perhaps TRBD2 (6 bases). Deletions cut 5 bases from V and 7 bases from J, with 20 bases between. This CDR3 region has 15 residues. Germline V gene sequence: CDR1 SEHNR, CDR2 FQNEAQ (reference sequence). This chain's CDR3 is CASSQAGTAGLTQYF. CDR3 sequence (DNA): TGTGCCAGCAGCCAGGCAGGGACCGCGGGGTTGACCCAGTACTTC.

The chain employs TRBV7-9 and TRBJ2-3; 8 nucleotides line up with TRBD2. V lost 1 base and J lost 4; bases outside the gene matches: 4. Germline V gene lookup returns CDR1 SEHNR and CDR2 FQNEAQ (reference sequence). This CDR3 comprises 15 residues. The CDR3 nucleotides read TGTGCCAGCAGCTTAGTTGCGGGGGGCCCAGATACGCAGTATTTT. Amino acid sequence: CASSLVAGGPDTQYF.

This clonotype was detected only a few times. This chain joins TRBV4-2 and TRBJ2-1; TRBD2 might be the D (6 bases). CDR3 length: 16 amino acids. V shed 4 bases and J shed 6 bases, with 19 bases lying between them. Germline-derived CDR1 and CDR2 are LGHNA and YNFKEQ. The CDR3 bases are TGTGCCAGCAGCCTTAGCCCGGGGGAGAAGCCCAATGAGCAGTTCTTC. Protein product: CASSLSPGEKPNEQFF.

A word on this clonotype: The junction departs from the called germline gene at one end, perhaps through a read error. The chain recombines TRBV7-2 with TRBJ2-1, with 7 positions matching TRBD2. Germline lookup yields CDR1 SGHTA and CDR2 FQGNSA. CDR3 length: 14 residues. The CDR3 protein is CDSSLVASGNEQFF. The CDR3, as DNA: TGTGACAGCAGCTTAGTGGCTAGCGGAAATGAGCAGTTCTTC.

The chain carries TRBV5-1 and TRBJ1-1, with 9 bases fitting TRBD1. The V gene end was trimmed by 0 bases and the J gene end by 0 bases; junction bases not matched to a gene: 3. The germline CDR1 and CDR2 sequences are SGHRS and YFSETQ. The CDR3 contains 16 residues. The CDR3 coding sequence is TGCGCCAGCAGCTTGGGAACAGGGGGCCTGAACACTGAAGCTTTCTTT. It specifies CASSLGTGGLNTEAFF.

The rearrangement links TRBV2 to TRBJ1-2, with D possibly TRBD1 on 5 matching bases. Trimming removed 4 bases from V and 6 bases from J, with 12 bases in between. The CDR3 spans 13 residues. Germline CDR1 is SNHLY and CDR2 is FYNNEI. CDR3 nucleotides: TGTGCCAGCAGTGTAGGGGCACGACATGGCTACACCTTC. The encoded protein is CASSVGARHGYTF.

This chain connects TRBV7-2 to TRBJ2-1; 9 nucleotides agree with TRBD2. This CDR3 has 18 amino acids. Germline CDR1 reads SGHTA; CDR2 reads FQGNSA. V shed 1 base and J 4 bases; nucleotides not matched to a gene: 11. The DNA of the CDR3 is TGTGCCAGCAGCTTAGGGGCGGGAGGGCCACGGAAGTACAATGAGCAGTTCTTC. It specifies CASSLGAGGPRKYNEQFF.

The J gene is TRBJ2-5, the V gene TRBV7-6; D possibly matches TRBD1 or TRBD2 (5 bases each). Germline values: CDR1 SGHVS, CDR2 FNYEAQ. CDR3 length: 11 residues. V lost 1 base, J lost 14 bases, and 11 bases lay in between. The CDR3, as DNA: TGTGCCAGCAGCTTAGGGGGGAACCACTACTTC. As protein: CASSLGGNHYF.

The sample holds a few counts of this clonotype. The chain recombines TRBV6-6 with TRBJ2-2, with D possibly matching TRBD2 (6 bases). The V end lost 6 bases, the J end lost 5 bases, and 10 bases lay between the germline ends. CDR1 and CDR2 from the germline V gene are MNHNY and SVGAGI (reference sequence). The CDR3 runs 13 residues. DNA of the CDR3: TGTGCCAGCAGGCTCGCGGGAACCGGGGAGCTGTTTTTT. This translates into CASRLAGTGELFF.

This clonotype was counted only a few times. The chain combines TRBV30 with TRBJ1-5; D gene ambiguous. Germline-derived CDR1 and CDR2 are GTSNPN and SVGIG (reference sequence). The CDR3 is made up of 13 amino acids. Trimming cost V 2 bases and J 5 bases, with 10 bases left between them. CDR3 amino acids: CAWSLAGDQPQHF. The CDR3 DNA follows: TGTGCCTGGAGTTTAGCTGGGGATCAGCCCCAGCATTTT.

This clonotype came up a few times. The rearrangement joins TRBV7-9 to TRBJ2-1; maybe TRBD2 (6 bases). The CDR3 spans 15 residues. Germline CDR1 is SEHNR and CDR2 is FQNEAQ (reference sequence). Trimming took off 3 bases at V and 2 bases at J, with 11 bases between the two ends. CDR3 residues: CASSLRDRTYNEQFF. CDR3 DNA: TGTGCCAGCAGCTTGCGGGATCGGACCTACAATGAGCAGTTCTTC.

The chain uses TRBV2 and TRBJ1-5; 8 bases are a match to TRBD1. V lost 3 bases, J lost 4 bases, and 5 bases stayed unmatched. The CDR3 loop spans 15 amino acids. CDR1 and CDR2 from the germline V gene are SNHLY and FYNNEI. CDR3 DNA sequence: TGTGCCAGCAGTGATCGGACAGGGTCAAATCAGCCCCAGCATTTT. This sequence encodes CASSDRTGSNQPQHF.

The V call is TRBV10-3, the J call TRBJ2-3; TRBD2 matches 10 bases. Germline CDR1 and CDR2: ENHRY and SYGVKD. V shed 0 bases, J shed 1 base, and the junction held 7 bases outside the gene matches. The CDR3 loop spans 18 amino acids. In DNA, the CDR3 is TGTGCCATCAGTGAGTCCCTCTGGACTAGCGGACGCACAGATACGCAGTATTTT. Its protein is CAISESLWTSGRTDTQYF.

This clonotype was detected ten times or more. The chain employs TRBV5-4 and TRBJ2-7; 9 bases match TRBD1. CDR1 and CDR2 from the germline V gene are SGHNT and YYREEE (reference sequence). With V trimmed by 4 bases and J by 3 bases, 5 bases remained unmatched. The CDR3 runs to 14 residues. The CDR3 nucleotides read TGTGCCAGCAGCCCCGGGACAGGGAACTACGAGCAGTACTTC. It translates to CASSPGTGNYEQYF.

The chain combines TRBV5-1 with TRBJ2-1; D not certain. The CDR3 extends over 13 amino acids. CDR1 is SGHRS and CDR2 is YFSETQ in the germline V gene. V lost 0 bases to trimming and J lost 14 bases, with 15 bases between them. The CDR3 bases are TGCGCCAGCAGCTTGGAGGCCACCCGCGTTAAGTTCTTC. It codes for CASSLEATRVKFF.

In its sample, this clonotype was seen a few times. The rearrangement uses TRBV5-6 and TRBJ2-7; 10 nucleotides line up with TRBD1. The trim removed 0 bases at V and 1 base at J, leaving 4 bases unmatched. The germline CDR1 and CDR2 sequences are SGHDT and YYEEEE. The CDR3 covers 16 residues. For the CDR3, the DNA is TGTGCCAGCAGCTTGGTTGGGACAGGGGATTCCTACGAGCAGTACTTC. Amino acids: CASSLVGTGDSYEQYF.

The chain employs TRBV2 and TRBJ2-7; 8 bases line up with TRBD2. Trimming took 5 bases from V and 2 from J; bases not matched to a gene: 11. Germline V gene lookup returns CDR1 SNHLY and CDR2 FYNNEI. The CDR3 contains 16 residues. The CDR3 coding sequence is TGTGCCAGCAGTCCCCGCGCGGTAGCGGGGACCTACGAGCAGTACTTC. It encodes CASSPRAVAGTYEQYF.

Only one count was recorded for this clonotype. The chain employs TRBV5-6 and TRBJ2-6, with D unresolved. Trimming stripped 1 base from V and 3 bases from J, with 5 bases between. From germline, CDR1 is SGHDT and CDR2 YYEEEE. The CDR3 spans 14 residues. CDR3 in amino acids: CASSLRDGANVLTF. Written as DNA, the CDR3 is TGTGCCAGCAGCTTGAGGGATGGGGCCAACGTCCTGACTTTC.

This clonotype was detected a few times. The CDR3 here is CASSFSGSAPYEQYF. CDR3 DNA sequence: TGTGCCAGCTCCTTTAGCGGGAGTGCCCCCTACGAGCAGTACTTC. The genes are TRBV9 and TRBJ2-7; TRBD2 agrees at 9 bases. From germline, CDR1 is SGDLS and CDR2 YYNGEE. With V trimmed by 7 bases and J by 2 bases, 10 bases remained unmatched. The CDR3 consists of 15 residues. Supplemented by reference TRBV9 and TRBJ2-7, the full variable domain reads DSGVTQTPKHLITATGQRVTLRCSPRSGDLSVYWYQQSLDQGLQFLIQYYNGEERAKGNILERFSAQQFPDLHSELNLSSLELGDSALYFCASSFSGSAPYEQYFGPGTRLTVT.

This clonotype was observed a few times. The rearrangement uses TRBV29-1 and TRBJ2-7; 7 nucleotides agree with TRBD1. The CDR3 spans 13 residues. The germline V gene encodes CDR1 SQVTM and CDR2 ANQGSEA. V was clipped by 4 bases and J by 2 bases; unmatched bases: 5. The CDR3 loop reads CSVVETGTYEQYF. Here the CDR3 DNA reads TGCAGCGTTGTAGAGACAGGGACCTACGAGCAGTACTTC.

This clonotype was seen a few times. This CDR3 reads CASSRLTGTGLGEQYF. CDR3 nucleotide sequence: TGTGCCAGCAGCCGCTTGACCGGGACAGGGTTAGGCGAGCAGTACTTC. The genes are TRBV9 and TRBJ2-7, with 9 bases matching TRBD1. The V segment lost 4 bases and the J segment 6 bases; nucleotides outside the gene matches: 14. Per germline, CDR1 SGDLS and CDR2 YYNGEE. The CDR3 is made up of 16 amino acids. Complete variable domain (other parts from reference TRBV9 and TRBJ2-7): DSGVTQTPKHLITATGQRVTLRCSPRSGDLSVYWYQQSLDQGLQFLIQYYNGEERAKGNILERFSAQQFPDLHSELNLSSLELGDSALYFCASSRLTGTGLGEQYFGPGTRLTVT.

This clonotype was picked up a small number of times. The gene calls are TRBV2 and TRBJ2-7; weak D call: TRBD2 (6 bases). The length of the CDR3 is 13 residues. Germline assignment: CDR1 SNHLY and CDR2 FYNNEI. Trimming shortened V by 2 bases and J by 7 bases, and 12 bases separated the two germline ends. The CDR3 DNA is TGTGCCAGCAGTGAATCCGCGGGATCTGAGCAGTACTTC. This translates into CASSESAGSEQYF.

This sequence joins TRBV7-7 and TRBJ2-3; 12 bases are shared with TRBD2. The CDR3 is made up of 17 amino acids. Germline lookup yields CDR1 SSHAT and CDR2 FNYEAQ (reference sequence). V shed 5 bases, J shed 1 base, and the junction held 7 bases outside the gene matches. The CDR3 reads CASSPTSGGPGTDTQYF. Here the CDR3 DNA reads TGTGCCAGCAGCCCGACTAGCGGGGGACCCGGCACAGATACGCAGTATTTT.

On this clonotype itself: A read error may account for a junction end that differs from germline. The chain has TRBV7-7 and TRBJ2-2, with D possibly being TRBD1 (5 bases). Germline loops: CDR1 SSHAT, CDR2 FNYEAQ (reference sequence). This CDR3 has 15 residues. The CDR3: CASSFSGQNTGELFF. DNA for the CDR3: TGTGCTAGCAGCTTCTCAGGACAGAACACCGGGGAGCTGTTTTTT.